This is a list of T cell receptor beta chains from one sample in a study of breast tumors, draining lymph nodes, adjacent tissues. MiXCR, run by TCRdb on the multiplex PCR reads, gives a single entry per CDR3 protein. Among roughly 8,000 distinct CDR3 sequences listed, 65% to 75% were seen once. Sequences were obtained from tumor-adjacent breast tissue. These receptors were taken from a female donor with breast cancer. Some clones in this sample may be carry-over from other donors' samples. CDR3s include the opening cysteine and the closing phenylalanine or tryptophan. A D gene is named only where the DNA matches it firmly. Expanded clones are given a class, and other clones once, few, many or no size at all.

v_gene: TRBV20-1; j_gene: TRBJ2-1; abundance: NA; d_gene: TRBD1; CDR3nt: TGCAGTGCTCTCACGGACAGGGGTAATGAGCAGTTCTTC; CDR3aa: CSALTDRGNEQFF
v_gene: TRBV4-1; j_gene: TRBJ2-7; abundance: NA; d_gene: NA; CDR3nt: TGCGCCAGCAGCCAAGATCGAGGGGCAGTTATGTACGAGCAGTACTTC; CDR3aa: CASSQDRGAVMYEQYF
v_gene: TRBV5-6; j_gene: TRBJ1-2; abundance: NA; d_gene: NA; CDR3nt: TGTGCCAGCAGCAAGGAGAATGCGGGACTCCTGGGAGGCTACACCTTC; CDR3aa: CASSKENAGLLGGYTF
v_gene: TRBV12-3/TRBV12-4; j_gene: TRBJ2-7; abundance: medium-sized; d_gene: NA; CDR3nt: TGTGCCAGCGGACAGTCCCTCGAGCAGTACTTC; CDR3aa: CASGQSLEQYF
v_gene: TRBV11-2; j_gene: TRBJ2-2; abundance: once; d_gene: NA; CDR3nt: TGTGCCAACAGCTTGAGCGTTATCGGCGGGACCCCCACCGGGGAGCTGTTTTTT; CDR3aa: CANSLSVIGGTPTGELFF
v_gene: TRBV20-1; j_gene: TRBJ2-5; abundance: NA; d_gene: TRBD2; CDR3nt: TGCAGTGCTAGTGCGGGGGTAAACCAAGAGACCCAGTACTTC; CDR3aa: CSASAGVNQETQYF
v_gene: TRBV19; j_gene: TRBJ2-2; abundance: NA; d_gene: TRBD2; CDR3nt: TGTGCCAGTAGTTTGGGTAGCGGGAGGCCCTTCACCGGGGAGCTGTTTTTT; CDR3aa: CASSLGSGRPFTGELFF
v_gene: TRBV2; j_gene: TRBJ2-2; abundance: NA; d_gene: TRBD2; CDR3nt: TGTGCCAGCTCCGGGACTAGCGGGGGGCTGGGCACCGGGGAGCTGTTTTTT; CDR3aa: CASSGTSGGLGTGELFF
v_gene: TRBV12-3/TRBV12-4; j_gene: TRBJ2-3; abundance: many; d_gene: NA; CDR3nt: TGTGCCAGCAGTTTAGGGCCGACAGTGACTAGCACAGATACGCAGTATTTT; CDR3aa: CASSLGPTVTSTDTQYF
v_gene: TRBV27; j_gene: TRBJ2-1; abundance: once; d_gene: NA; CDR3nt: TGTGCCAGCAGACCACCGGGCGCCTACAATGAGCAGTTCTTC; CDR3aa: CASRPPGAYNEQFF
v_gene: TRBV20-1; j_gene: TRBJ2-2; abundance: NA; d_gene: NA; CDR3nt: TGCGGTGCTAGAGCTAACCTTCAGGACACCGGGGAGCTGTTTTTT; CDR3aa: CGARANLQDTGELFF
v_gene: TRBV20-1; j_gene: TRBJ2-5; abundance: NA; d_gene: TRBD1; CDR3nt: TGCAGTGCTAGAGCAGGGGGCCAAGAGACCCAGTACTTC; CDR3aa: CSARAGGQETQYF
v_gene: TRBV4-3; j_gene: TRBJ2-2; abundance: NA; d_gene: TRBD2; CDR3nt: TGCGCCAGCAGTCAAAGCGGGAAGAGAGGGGGGGAGCTGTTTTTT; CDR3aa: CASSQSGKRGGELFF
v_gene: TRBV20-1; j_gene: TRBJ2-3; abundance: NA; d_gene: TRBD2; CDR3nt: TGCAGTGCTAGATCCGCAGGCCTAGCGGGAGGGCCGGGCACAGATACGCAGTATTTT; CDR3aa: CSARSAGLAGGPGTDTQYF
v_gene: TRBV3-1; j_gene: TRBJ1-2; abundance: hyperexpanded; d_gene: NA; CDR3nt: TGTGCCAGCAGCCAAGATTCGGACAGCCAGACCTATGGCTACACCTTC; CDR3aa: CASSQDSDSQTYGYTF
v_gene: TRBV20-1; j_gene: TRBJ1-3; abundance: once; d_gene: NA; CDR3nt: TGCAGTGCTAGAACTGCGATGGGAAACACCATATATTTT; CDR3aa: CSARTAMGNTIYF
v_gene: TRBV20-1; j_gene: TRBJ1-5; abundance: NA; d_gene: NA; CDR3nt: TGCAGTGCCACGAAAGGCAGCCAGTATCAGCCCCAGCATTTT; CDR3aa: CSATKGSQYQPQHF
v_gene: TRBV7-2; j_gene: TRBJ2-2; abundance: medium-sized; d_gene: NA; CDR3nt: TGTGCCAGCAGCTCCGCAGGGCAGACCGGGGAGCTGTTTTTT; CDR3aa: CASSSAGQTGELFF
v_gene: TRBV15; j_gene: TRBJ2-5; abundance: NA; d_gene: NA; CDR3nt: TGTGCCACCAGCCCTGGGGTTAGGGAGACCCAGTACTTC; CDR3aa: CATSPGVRETQYF
v_gene: TRBV9; j_gene: TRBJ1-2; abundance: NA; d_gene: NA; CDR3nt: TGTGCCAGCAGCGTAGCCCCGAGCCCCGATGGCTACACCTTC; CDR3aa: CASSVAPSPDGYTF
v_gene: TRBV20-1; j_gene: TRBJ2-3; abundance: medium-sized; d_gene: NA; CDR3nt: TGCAGTGCTAGAGAAGCGGCCACAGATACGCAGTATTTT; CDR3aa: CSAREAATDTQYF
v_gene: TRBV10-3; j_gene: TRBJ2-3; abundance: large; d_gene: TRBD2; CDR3nt: TGTGCCACTTACGGGACTAGCGGGGTTGGCGGAGCGCAGTATTTT; CDR3aa: CATYGTSGVGGAQYF
v_gene: TRBV29-1; j_gene: TRBJ2-1; abundance: NA; d_gene: TRBD2; CDR3nt: TGCAGCGTCGAAACTCCGGGACTAGCGAGGATTGCTGAGCAGTTCTTC; CDR3aa: CSVETPGLARIAEQFF
v_gene: TRBV20-1; j_gene: TRBJ2-1; abundance: NA; d_gene: TRBD2; CDR3nt: TGCAGTGCTAGCCTCCTCCCCGGGACTAGCGACAATGAGCAGTTCTTC; CDR3aa: CSASLLPGTSDNEQFF
v_gene: TRBV20-1; j_gene: TRBJ1-5; abundance: NA; d_gene: TRBD1; CDR3nt: TGCAGTGCTAGCGAGGGACAGGGAGACCAGCCCCAGCATTTT; CDR3aa: CSASEGQGDQPQHF
v_gene: TRBV20-1; j_gene: TRBJ2-3; abundance: medium-sized; d_gene: NA; CDR3nt: TGCAGTGCTACATATCGGACAACTAGCACAGATACGCAGTATTTT; CDR3aa: CSATYRTTSTDTQYF
v_gene: TRBV10-3; j_gene: TRBJ2-1; abundance: once; d_gene: NA; CDR3nt: TGTGCCATCAGTGAGGCCGAGACCGGGGCGTTCTTC; CDR3aa: CAISEAETGAFF
v_gene: TRBV7-9; j_gene: TRBJ1-2; abundance: NA; d_gene: NA; CDR3nt: TGTGCCAGCAGCCCTAGCCTTCCTACAGCCACTAACTATGGCTACACCTTC; CDR3aa: CASSPSLPTATNYGYTF
v_gene: TRBV7-7; j_gene: TRBJ2-1; abundance: NA; d_gene: NA; CDR3nt: TGTGCCAGCAGCTTAGACAGAGGGGCCTGGGATGAGCAGTTCTTC; CDR3aa: CASSLDRGAWDEQFF
v_gene: TRBV7-2; j_gene: TRBJ1-2; abundance: NA; d_gene: NA; CDR3nt: TGTGCCAGCAGCTTAGCCACCGGGACAAGCGATGGCTACACCTTC; CDR3aa: CASSLATGTSDGYTF
v_gene: TRBV20-1; j_gene: TRBJ2-3; abundance: NA; d_gene: TRBD1; CDR3nt: TGCAGTGCTAGTGACGACAGGGGGCTCGGAGATACGCAGTATTTT; CDR3aa: CSASDDRGLGDTQYF
v_gene: TRBV6-5; j_gene: TRBJ2-3; abundance: NA; d_gene: TRBD1; CDR3nt: TGTGCCAGCAGACGACAGGGGTGGGGCACAGATACGCAGTATTTT; CDR3aa: CASRRQGWGTDTQYF
v_gene: TRBV7-9; j_gene: TRBJ2-7; abundance: medium-sized; d_gene: TRBD2; CDR3nt: TGTGCCAGCAGCCCGGGGGGGTTCGAGCAGTACTTC; CDR3aa: CASSPGGFEQYF
v_gene: TRBV7-3; j_gene: TRBJ1-6; abundance: NA; d_gene: NA; CDR3nt: TGTGCCAGCAGCGAGGGGGGGGGCCCGGGGAATTCACCCCTCCACTTT; CDR3aa: CASSEGGGPGNSPLHF
v_gene: TRBV5-6; j_gene: TRBJ1-4; abundance: medium-sized; d_gene: TRBD1; CDR3nt: TGTGCCAGCAGCTTCCGGGACAGCGATGAAAAACTGTTTTTT; CDR3aa: CASSFRDSDEKLFF
v_gene: TRBV20-1; j_gene: TRBJ1-5; abundance: NA; d_gene: NA; CDR3nt: TGCAGTGCCCAAGACAGGCTTAGCAATCAGCCCCAGCATTTT; CDR3aa: CSAQDRLSNQPQHF
v_gene: TRBV7-2; j_gene: TRBJ1-2; abundance: NA; d_gene: NA; CDR3nt: TGTGCCAGCAGCTTAGGTGGGCGGGAATATGGCTACACCTTC; CDR3aa: CASSLGGREYGYTF
v_gene: TRBV10-2; j_gene: TRBJ1-2; abundance: NA; d_gene: TRBD1; CDR3nt: TGCGCCAGCAGGACTGGGACAGCTGAGGGCTACACCTTC; CDR3aa: CASRTGTAEGYTF
v_gene: TRBV7-8; j_gene: TRBJ2-1; abundance: NA; d_gene: TRBD2; CDR3nt: TGTGCCAGCAGCGGGACTAGCGGGAGGCCACGTAACTCCTACAATGAGCAGTTCTTC; CDR3aa: CASSGTSGRPRNSYNEQFF
v_gene: TRBV20-1; j_gene: TRBJ2-3; abundance: NA; d_gene: NA; CDR3nt: TGCAGTGCTAGGGACTCCTACACAGATACGCAGTATTTT; CDR3aa: CSARDSYTDTQYF
v_gene: TRBV5-1; j_gene: TRBJ2-1; abundance: medium-sized; d_gene: NA; CDR3nt: TGCGCCAGCAGCTTGGCAGCGGGTTCGTCCTACAATGAGCAGTTCTTC; CDR3aa: CASSLAAGSSYNEQFF
v_gene: TRBV7-9; j_gene: TRBJ1-6; abundance: many; d_gene: NA; CDR3nt: TGTGCCAGCAGCTTACTCGCCCAAAACTTT; CDR3aa: CASSLLAQNF
v_gene: TRBV19; j_gene: TRBJ2-1; abundance: many; d_gene: TRBD2; CDR3nt: TGTGCCAGTACCACACTAGCGGGAGGGCGCACCTACAATGAGCAGTTCTTC; CDR3aa: CASTTLAGGRTYNEQFF
v_gene: TRBV20-1; j_gene: TRBJ2-7; abundance: few; d_gene: NA; CDR3nt: TGCAGTGTTAGTGGCCCTGATGGAGAGCAGTACTTC; CDR3aa: CSVSGPDGEQYF
v_gene: TRBV10-3; j_gene: TRBJ2-5; abundance: NA; d_gene: NA; CDR3nt: TGTGCCATCAGTGAGTCGCCTGGGGGCTCCGAGACCCAGTACTTC; CDR3aa: CAISESPGGSETQYF
v_gene: TRBV3-1; j_gene: TRBJ2-7; abundance: NA; d_gene: TRBD2; CDR3nt: TGTGCCAGCAGCCAAACAAAAGCGGGGCGCCTGCACGAGCAGTACTTC; CDR3aa: CASSQTKAGRLHEQYF
v_gene: TRBV7-3; j_gene: TRBJ2-5; abundance: NA; d_gene: NA; CDR3nt: TGTGCCAGCAGCCGGGACCGGCAAGAGACCCAGTACTTC; CDR3aa: CASSRDRQETQYF
v_gene: TRBV14; j_gene: TRBJ2-1; abundance: NA; d_gene: TRBD2; CDR3nt: TGTGCCAGCAGCCTAATAGCGGGACCCTACAATGAGCAGTTCTTC; CDR3aa: CASSLIAGPYNEQFF
v_gene: TRBV7-3; j_gene: TRBJ2-1; abundance: medium-sized; d_gene: TRBD2; CDR3nt: TGTGCCAGCAGCTTACTCGGGACTAGCGGGAGAAATGAGCAGTTCTTC; CDR3aa: CASSLLGTSGRNEQFF
v_gene: TRBV6-1; j_gene: TRBJ1-5; abundance: NA; d_gene: NA; CDR3nt: TGTGCCAGCAAGACCATCCAGGGGAATCAGCCCCAGCATTTT; CDR3aa: CASKTIQGNQPQHF
v_gene: TRBV20-1; j_gene: TRBJ1-2; abundance: NA; d_gene: TRBD1; CDR3nt: TGCAGTGCTCCGGGACAGGGTTATGGCTACACCTTC; CDR3aa: CSAPGQGYGYTF
v_gene: TRBV7-2; j_gene: TRBJ2-7; abundance: NA; d_gene: TRBD1; CDR3nt: TGTGCCAGCAGCTTAGAACAGGGGGGCTACGAGCAGTACTTC; CDR3aa: CASSLEQGGYEQYF
v_gene: TRBV3-1; j_gene: TRBJ2-5; abundance: NA; d_gene: NA; CDR3nt: TGTGCCAGCAGCCAAGGACGGGGCCACGAGGCGACCCAGTACTTC; CDR3aa: CASSQGRGHEATQYF
v_gene: TRBV6-6; j_gene: TRBJ1-5; abundance: NA; d_gene: NA; CDR3nt: TGTGCCAGCAGTGACCCCCGGGTCCGCAATCAGCCCCAGCATTTT; CDR3aa: CASSDPRVRNQPQHF
v_gene: TRBV19; j_gene: TRBJ1-6; abundance: NA; d_gene: NA; CDR3nt: TGTGCCAGTAGTATTGTGGGGAATTCACCCCTCCACTTT; CDR3aa: CASSIVGNSPLHF
v_gene: TRBV7-7; j_gene: TRBJ2-1; abundance: once; d_gene: NA; CDR3nt: TGTGCTAGCAGCGAGTCTGATGTGGGCGAGCGTGAGCAGTTCTTC; CDR3aa: CASSESDVGEREQFF
v_gene: TRBV5-1; j_gene: TRBJ1-2; abundance: once; d_gene: TRBD1; CDR3nt: TGCGCCAGCAGCTTGGCTATCCCGGGACAGGACATCGGCGGCTACACCTTC; CDR3aa: CASSLAIPGQDIGGYTF